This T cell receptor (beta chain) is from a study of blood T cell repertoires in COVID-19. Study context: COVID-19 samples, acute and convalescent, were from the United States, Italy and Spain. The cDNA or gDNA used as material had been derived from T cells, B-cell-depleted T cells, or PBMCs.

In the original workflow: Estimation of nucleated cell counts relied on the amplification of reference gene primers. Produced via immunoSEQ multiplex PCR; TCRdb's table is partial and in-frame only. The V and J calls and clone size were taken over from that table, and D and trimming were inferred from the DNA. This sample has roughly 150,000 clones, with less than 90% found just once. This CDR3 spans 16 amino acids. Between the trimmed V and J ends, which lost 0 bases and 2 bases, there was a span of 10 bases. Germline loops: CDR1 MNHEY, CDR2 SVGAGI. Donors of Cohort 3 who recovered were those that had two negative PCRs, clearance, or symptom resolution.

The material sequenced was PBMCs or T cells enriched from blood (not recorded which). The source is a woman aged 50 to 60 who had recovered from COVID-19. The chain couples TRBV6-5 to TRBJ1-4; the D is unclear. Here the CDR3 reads CASSYSRASTNEKLFF. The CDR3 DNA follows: TGTGCCAGCAGTTACTCGCGGGCAAGCACTAATGAAAAACTGTTTTTT.